This entry lists 21 T cell receptor beta chains sequenced from one sample in a study of blood T cell repertoires in COVID-19. Measured with immunoSEQ multiplex PCR; TCRdb has only the in-frame clones, and not every one. The sample holds under 250,000 clones, approximately 80% seen once. Sequencing was done on a sample of PBMCs or T cells enriched from blood (not recorded which). The receptors were sampled from a man aged 55 to 69 who had recovered from COVID-19.

The V and J genes are TRBV6-5 and TRBJ1-1; tentative D call: TRBD1 (5 bases). Trimming removed 7 bases at V and 0 bases at J, with 9 bases between. This CDR3 comprises 13 residues. From germline, CDR1 is MNHEY and CDR2 SVGAGI. The CDR3 protein is CASTRVMNTEAFF. As DNA, the CDR3 is TGTGCCAGCACCAGGGTTATGAACACTGAAGCTTTCTTT.

V gene TRBV7-8 combines with J gene TRBJ1-4; D unresolved. CDR3 length: 16 amino acids. The V end was cut by 0 bases, the J end by 8 bases, with 16 bases between. Germline V gives CDR1 SGHVS, CDR2 FQNEAQ. CDR3 coding DNA: TGTGCCAGCAGCTTAGCTGGGAGCGGTTTAGGAGAAAAACTGTTTTTT. This codes for CASSLAGSGLGEKLFF.

The rearrangement links TRBV5-1 to TRBJ1-5; no reliable D call. CDR3 size: 14 residues. Per germline, CDR1 SGHRS and CDR2 YFSETQ. Deletions cut 0 bases from V and 3 bases from J, with 7 bases between. In nucleotides, the CDR3 is TGCGCCAGCAGCTTGGGAGACAACAATCAGCCCCAGCATTTT. This gives the protein CASSLGDNNQPQHF.

The V call is TRBV6-5, the J call TRBJ2-7; D is possibly TRBD1 (5 bases). Trimming shortened V by 7 bases and J by 3 bases, and 10 bases separated the two germline ends. The CDR3 totals 12 residues. Germline assignment: CDR1 MNHEY and CDR2 SVGAGI. CDR3 nucleotide sequence: TGTGCCAGCACGGACACGGGCTACGAGCAGTACTTC. This sequence encodes CASTDTGYEQYF.

V usage is TRBV14 and J usage is TRBJ1-1, with 11 bases aligning to TRBD1. The CDR3 is made up of 15 amino acids. Per the germline V gene, CDR1 is SGHDN and CDR2 is FVKESK. Germline trimming cut 2 bases from V and 3 bases from J; bases unmatched to any gene: 2. The DNA of the CDR3 is TGTGCCAGCAGCCAATTGGGACAGGGGGACACTGAAGCTTTCTTT. The encoded protein is CASSQLGQGDTEAFF.

This clone came up once. The chain combines TRBV7-6 with TRBJ2-7; 8 bases are shared with TRBD1. Germline V gene lookup returns CDR1 SGHVS and CDR2 FNYEAQ. The V segment lost 0 bases and the J segment 3 bases; nucleotides outside the gene matches: 7. The CDR3 contains 16 residues. The CDR3 protein is CASSLAEAGTGYEQYF. Written as DNA, the CDR3 is TGTGCCAGCAGCTTAGCGGAGGCCGGGACAGGCTACGAGCAGTACTTC. The whole variable domain, remainder taken from reference TRBV7-6 and TRBJ2-7, is GAGVSQSPRYKVTKRGQDVALRCDPISGHVSLYWYRQALGQGPEFLTYFNYEAQQDKSGLPNDRFSAERPEGSISTLTIQRTEQRDSAMYRCASSLAEAGTGYEQYFGPGTRLTVT.

The chain carries TRBV10-2 and TRBJ2-1, with 8 bases fitting TRBD1. CDR1 is WSHSY, CDR2 SAAADI, per germline. J was trimmed by 6 bases and V by 8 bases; bases with no gene match: 9. The CDR3 length is 14 residues. Written as DNA, the CDR3 is TGCGCCAGCGAAGACAGGGGAGGTCGCAATGAGCAGTTCTTC. Protein sequence: CASEDRGGRNEQFF.

J is TRBJ2-5 and V is TRBV7-6; D may be TRBD1 (6 bases). Germline V gene lookup returns CDR1 SGHVS and CDR2 FNYEAQ. V lost 0 bases and J 0 bases, leaving 14 bases between the germline ends. CDR3 size: 17 residues. This chain's CDR3 is CASSLALAGTYQETQYF. The CDR3 DNA is TGTGCCAGCAGCTTAGCGTTGGCAGGGACATACCAAGAGACCCAGTACTTC.

CDR3 loop: CASALTGRRDTQYF. The CDR3 DNA reads as TGTGCCAGCGCCCTTACAGGGCGAAGGGATACGCAGTATTTT. The gene calls are TRBV2 and TRBJ2-3; D may be TRBD1 (6 bases). Trimming cost V 8 bases and J 6 bases, with 18 bases left between them. This CDR3 has 14 residues. Germline values: CDR1 SNHLY, CDR2 FYNNEI.

Only a few counts were recorded for this clone. V gene TRBV12-3 or TRBV12-4 combines with J gene TRBJ1-4; the D gene is possibly TRBD1 (6 bases). The CDR3 is 13 residues long. The V end lost 9 bases, the J end lost 6 bases, and 14 bases lay between the germline ends. CDR3 DNA: TGTGCCAGTGGCCTAGGGGGGGATGAAAAACTGTTTTTT. Its protein is CASGLGGDEKLFF.

V usage is TRBV11-3 and J usage is TRBJ2-3; D might be TRBD1 (6 bases). Germline CDR1 SGHNT, CDR2 YENEEA. Trimming took 3 bases from V and 6 from J, leaving 13 bases between them. The CDR3 has 14 amino acids. The CDR3 reads CASSFRQGRDTQYF. CDR3 sequence (DNA): TGTGCCAGCAGCTTTCGGCAGGGGCGGGATACGCAGTATTTT.

The chain is built from TRBV7-2 and TRBJ2-5, with TRBD2 as a possible D gene (5 bases). CDR1 SGHTA and CDR2 FQGNSA come from the germline V gene. Trimming removed 3 bases from V and 3 bases from J, with 14 bases in between. CDR3 length: 15 residues. CDR3 nucleotide sequence: TGTGCCAGCAGCTTCGTGGCGGGCTACGAAGAGACCCAGTACTTC. Translation: CASSFVAGYEETQYF.

The chain carries TRBV11-3 and TRBJ2-1, with TRBD1 matching over 7 bases. CDR3 size: 16 residues. CDR1 and CDR2 from the germline V gene are SGHNT and YENEEA. With V trimmed by 3 bases and J by 2 bases, 7 bases remained unmatched. The chain's CDR3 is CASSLIGQATYNEQFF. The CDR3 coding sequence is TGTGCCAGCAGCTTGATCGGACAGGCCACCTACAATGAGCAGTTCTTC.

The CDR3 loop reads CASSRALAGGPQETQYF. CDR3 DNA sequence: TGTGCCAGCAGCAGAGCACTAGCGGGGGGGCCCCAAGAGACCCAGTACTTC. The gene calls are TRBV11-3 and TRBJ2-5, with 13 nucleotides matching TRBD2. V dropped 5 bases and J dropped 1; count of bases not matched to a gene: 7. The CDR3 contains 17 residues. Germline-derived CDR1 and CDR2 are SGHNT and YENEEA.

About this clone itself: Other DNA sequences of this sample code for an identical CDR3. The chain carries TRBV12-3 or TRBV12-4 and TRBJ1-2, with TRBD1 matching over 7 bases. The CDR3 extends over 13 amino acids. Trimming took 5 bases from V and 2 from J; bases not matched to a gene: 2. In DNA form, the CDR3 reads TGTGCCAGCAGTCCGGGACAGAACTATGGCTACACCTTC. Amino acid sequence: CASSPGQNYGYTF.

Comment on this clone: Other DNA sequences of this sample code for an identical CDR3. V gene TRBV18 combines with J gene TRBJ1-1; 10 bases map to TRBD1. The CDR3 is made up of 15 amino acids. Germline V gives CDR1 KGHSH, CDR2 LQKENI. Losses at the gene ends were 6 bases for V and 3 bases for J; bases not matched to a gene: 7. CDR3 region: CASSPGQGRDTEAFF. CDR3 bases: TGTGCCAGCTCCCCGGGACAGGGGAGGGACACTGAAGCTTTCTTT.

V usage is TRBV5-1 and J usage is TRBJ1-1; TRBD1 matches 8 bases. This CDR3 comprises 16 residues. Losses at the gene ends were 4 bases for V and 1 base for J; bases not matched to a gene: 9. Germline lookup yields CDR1 SGHRS and CDR2 YFSETQ. CDR3 DNA sequence: TGCGCCAGCAGCCGGGACAGGAGGGGGGCGAACACTGAAGCTTTCTTT. Translating it yields CASSRDRRGANTEAFF.

The chain links TRBV5-1 to TRBJ2-5; tentative D call: TRBD1 (5 bases). V dropped 5 bases and J dropped 2 bases, with 10 bases sitting between them. Germline CDR1 is SGHRS and CDR2 is YFSETQ. The CDR3 extends over 13 amino acids. CDR3 residues: CASRLQGQETQYF. The CDR3 region has the DNA TGCGCCAGCAGGTTGCAGGGACAAGAGACCCAGTACTTC. Variable domain in full (rest from reference TRBV5-1 and TRBJ2-5): KAGVTQTPRYLIKTRGQQVTLSCSPISGHRSVSWYQQTPGQGLQFLFEYFSETQRNKGNFPGRFSGRQFSNSRSEMNVSTLELGDSALYLCASRLQGQETQYFGPGTRLLVL.

This clone was recorded a few times. The chain carries TRBV30 and TRBJ2-1, with TRBD1 matching 7 bases. Per germline, CDR1 GTSNPN and CDR2 SVGIG (reference sequence). V lost 2 bases and J lost 12; bases outside the gene matches: 4. The CDR3 is 11 residues long. CDR3 protein: CAWSLDRMQFF. The CDR3 nucleotides are TGTGCCTGGAGTTTGGACAGGATGCAGTTCTTC.

This chain links TRBV7-2 with TRBJ2-1, with 8 bases identical to TRBD2. Germline V gene sequence: CDR1 SGHTA, CDR2 FQGNSA. With 1 base clipped from V and 7 bases from J, the junction kept 15 bases outside the gene matches. The CDR3 runs 18 residues. The CDR3 sequence is CASSLVYSGGVVFNEQFF. The CDR3 DNA is TGTGCCAGCAGCTTAGTCTACAGCGGGGGAGTTGTTTTTAATGAGCAGTTCTTC.

This chain joins TRBV4-3 and TRBJ2-3; D is undetermined. The CDR3 has 15 amino acids. The ends were cut back, 2 bases at V and 2 bases at J, with 11 bases in the middle. Germline lookup yields CDR1 LGHNA and CDR2 YSLEER. The CDR3 sequence: CASSQMWQNTDTQYF. The CDR3 DNA is TGCGCCAGCAGCCAAATGTGGCAGAACACAGATACGCAGTATTTT.